What follows describes a single T cell receptor beta chain. This sample is part of a study of blood T cell repertoires in COVID-19. Produced via immunoSEQ multiplex PCR; TCRdb's table is partial and in-frame only. Among about 200,000 clones listed, around 84% were seen once. The ends were cut back, 2 bases at V and 13 bases at J, with 12 bases in the middle. The CDR3 contains 12 residues. Sequencing was performed on peripheral blood. The V gene is TRBV12-3 or TRBV12-4, the J gene TRBJ2-1; D call uncertain. This sequence was found in an elderly man with acute or convalescent COVID-19. The CDR3 region is CASSLLPEYQFF. The DNA for the CDR3 is TGTGCCAGCAGTTTATTGCCGGAGTATCAGTTCTTC.